The 7 T cell receptor beta chains below all came from one sample that was sequenced in a study of blood T cell repertoires in COVID-19 (dated by TCRdb to 2020 to 2022). The library was made by the immunoSEQ multiplex PCR assay. This immuneACCESS table, as held by TCRdb, lists in-frame sequences with V and J called but not all clones. Of the missing ones, under half trace to an unresolved V gene in checked studies; the others have no known cause. The sample table shows about 100,000 clones, and more than 90% are seen once. The ten top clones hold about 1.7% of the sample. The sample comprised peripheral blood. The receptors stem from a man between 60 and 75 years old with acute or convalescent COVID-19.

V and J are TRBV3-1 (or the pseudogene TRBV3-2) and TRBJ2-1, with 7 nucleotides matching TRBD2. Per the germline V gene, CDR1 is LGHDT and CDR2 is YNNKEL (reference sequence). With V trimmed by 4 bases and J by 5 bases, 8 bases remained unmatched. The length of the CDR3 is 15 residues. CDR3 sequence (DNA): TGTGCCAGCAGCCCCCAGCGGGATTGGAACAATGAGCAGTTCTTC. This gives the protein CASSPQRDWNNEQFF.

This chain connects TRBV24-1 to TRBJ2-2, with D perhaps matching TRBD2 (5 bases). CDR1 is KGHDR and CDR2 is SFDVKD in the germline V gene. The CDR3 consists of 16 residues. Trimming removed 4 bases from V and 0 bases from J, with 11 bases in between. The CDR3 region is CATSDPGLPNTGELFF. The CDR3 DNA is TGTGCCACCAGTGACCCCGGACTTCCGAACACCGGGGAGCTGTTTTTT.

This chain connects TRBV2 to TRBJ1-1; a weak D match, TRBD1 (5 bases). This CDR3 contains 15 residues. Trimming shortened V by 7 bases and J by 5 bases, and 20 bases separated the two germline ends. Germline V lookup: CDR1 SNHLY, CDR2 FYNNEI. CDR3: CASTQMGQGLTEAFF. CDR3 nucleotide sequence: TGTGCCAGCACCCAGATGGGGCAGGGATTAACTGAAGCTTTCTTT.

Only one count was recorded for this clone. The junction differs from germline at one of its ends, possibly a read error. Other nucleotide sequences from this sample produce the same CDR3. The chain employs TRBV24-1 and TRBJ2-7; the D gene is possibly TRBD2 (6 bases). Germline loops: CDR1 KGHDR, CDR2 SFDVKD. The CDR3 sequence is 14 residues long. The CDR3 DNA sequence: TGTGCCACCAGTGATCCCCGGGTGAATCGGGAGCAATACTTC. Translated: CATSDPRVNREQYF.

The V and J genes are TRBV19 and TRBJ2-7; 7 bases match TRBD1. The CDR3 has 15 residues. Germline CDR1 is LNHDA and CDR2 is SQIVND (reference sequence). V trimming: 2 bases; J trimming: 2 bases; junction bases outside the gene matches: 6. DNA for the CDR3: TGTGCCAGTAGTATAAGGGGACAGCCCCCCTACGAGCAGTACTTC. Its protein is CASSIRGQPPYEQYF.

V is TRBV2 and J is TRBJ1-2; 9 nucleotides match TRBD1. Germline V gives CDR1 SNHLY, CDR2 FYNNEI. The CDR3 has 13 amino acids. After removal of 8 bases from V and 8 bases from J, the junction contained 9 bases not matched to a gene. CDR3 amino acids: CASSAQGAGGYTF. Written as DNA, the CDR3 is TGTGCCAGCTCCGCACAGGGGGCGGGGGGCTACACCTTC.

The chain recombines TRBV25-1 with TRBJ2-1; TRBD2 aligns across 8 bases. The CDR3 totals 16 residues. The germline V gene has CDR1 MGHDK and CDR2 SYGVNS. The junction had 8 bases not matched to a gene; V was cut back by 1 base and J by 6 bases. The CDR3 nucleotides read TGTGCCAGCAGTGAATCAACGGGAGGGCCCGGCAATGAGCAGTTCTTC. Translation gives CASSESTGGPGNEQFF.